Shown below are 6 T cell receptor beta chains from a single sample sequenced in a study of shared clonotypes between healthy human individuals (dated by TCRdb to the early 2020s). The method behind the library was the immunoSEQ multiplex PCR assay. Sourced from immuneACCESS, this table was stored by TCRdb with only in-frame sequences that have V and J called. A share of the clones is absent; for the studies checked, an unresolved V gene accounts for under half, and the remainder has no known explanation. Counted in this sample were 330,000 or so clones; less than 75% of them appeared once. About 10% of the sample goes to the ten largest clones. Sequenced sample: memory CD4+ T cells sorted from blood. The cell subset or site label on this specimen signifies: CD45RA-negative fraction. The receptors were gathered from a man under 40 in good health.

The chain carries TRBV28 and TRBJ2-7, with D maybe TRBD1 (6 bases). Per the germline V gene, CDR1 is MDHEN and CDR2 is SYDVKM. This CDR3 contains 14 residues. The ends were cut back, 3 bases at V and 3 bases at J, with 12 bases in the middle. The CDR3 DNA reads TGTGCCAGCAGTTTCTTACAGGGTCTCTACGAGCAGTACTTC. It encodes CASSFLQGLYEQYF.

This chain uses TRBV11-3 with TRBJ2-5; D is ambiguous. This CDR3 has 12 amino acids. Looked up from germline, CDR1 is SGHNT and CDR2 is YENEEA. Trimming shortened V by 3 bases and J by 7 bases, and 9 bases separated the two germline ends. CDR3 bases: TGTGCCAGCAGCTTCGGTGGAGCGACCCAGTACTTC. Translated: CASSFGGATQYF.

This clone appeared a few times. The CDR3 DNA follows: TGCAGCGTTGTACCGGGACAGGGGGTCCGGGAGCAGTTCTTC. Amino acid sequence: CSVVPGQGVREQFF. The chain employs TRBV29-1 and TRBJ2-1; 11 bases match TRBD1. Germline CDR1 and CDR2: SQVTM and ANQGSEA. The CDR3 is 14 residues long. V trimming: 4 bases; J trimming: 10 bases; junction bases outside the gene matches: 9.

The J gene is TRBJ1-4, the V gene TRBV6-1; D remains ambiguous. CDR1 is MNHNS, CDR2 SASEGT, per germline. The V gene lost 6 bases and the J gene lost 7 bases, with 9 bases spanning the gap. CDR3 length: 12 amino acids. The CDR3 reads CASRAAGEKLFF. CDR3 nucleotides: TGTGCCAGCAGGGCGGCGGGTGAAAAACTGTTTTTT.

The chain carries TRBV28 and TRBJ2-7, with 9 bases identical to TRBD1. The V and J ends lost 8 bases and 6 bases, in that order; junction bases with no gene match: 8. The CDR3 is 13 residues long. CDR1 is MDHEN and CDR2 is SYDVKM in the germline V gene. The CDR3 loop reads CASEPGQGTEQYF. In DNA form, the CDR3 reads TGTGCCAGCGAGCCGGGACAGGGAACCGAGCAGTACTTC.

The chain combines TRBV7-8 with TRBJ1-3; D uncertain. The germline V and J ends were trimmed by 1 base and 4 bases, with 17 bases remaining between them. Per germline, CDR1 SGHVS and CDR2 FQNEAQ. CDR3 length: 17 residues. The CDR3 region has the DNA TGTGCCAGCAGCTTAGGGCAGAGGGATCGAAGAGGAAACACCATATATTTT. Its translation is CASSLGQRDRRGNTIYF.